These T cell receptor beta chains were read from a single sample in a study of T-cell memory formation after mild COVID-19. TCRdb used MiXCR to reprocess the 5' RACE reads, holding one entry per CDR3 protein. In the table there are approximately 570,000 distinct CDR3 sequences, roughly 18% of which are singletons. The specimen sequenced was PBMCs or a T cell subset sorted from them (not recorded which). The receptors were gathered from an adult woman who had mild COVID-19 (a few samples of this study predate the infection). Cell type and time point are not known. CDR3s include the opening cysteine and the closing phenylalanine or tryptophan. The D gene is left open where the match is weak. Clone size, where shown, is once, few, many, or a class for clones that have expanded.

j_call clone_size v_call d_call cdr3_aa cdr3_nt
TRBJ2-2 few TRBV5-1 NA CASRQNRDDTGELFF TGCGCCAGCAGACAGAACAGGGATGACACCGGGGAGCTGTTTTTT
TRBJ2-2 few TRBV14 NA CASSLLRHSDNTGELFF TGTGCCAGCAGCCTTCTCCGGCACTCAGATAATACCGGGGAGCTGTTTTTT
TRBJ2-6 NA TRBV5-1 NA CASSPGHDLVGANVLTF TGCGCCAGCAGCCCGGGACACGACCTTGTTGGGGCCAACGTCCTGACTTTC
TRBJ2-1 few TRBV27 NA CASSSRGPGISYNEQFF TGTGCCAGCAGTTCCAGGGGACCCGGGATATCCTACAATGAGCAGTTCTTC
TRBJ1-3 NA TRBV2 NA CASSEGRGNTIYF TGTGCCAGCAGCGAAGGACGGGGAAACACCATATATTTT
TRBJ2-1 NA TRBV29-1 NA CSVDPTLISGNEQFF TGCAGCGTTGACCCTACCCTAATCTCTGGTAATGAGCAGTTCTTC
TRBJ2-1 NA TRBV18 TRBD1 CASSPQGAGYNEQFF TGTGCCAGCTCACCACAGGGGGCGGGTTACAATGAGCAGTTCTTC
TRBJ1-4 NA TRBV7-8 NA CASSLSGPTTNEKLFF TGTGCCAGCAGCTTAAGTGGTCCTACAACTAATGAAAAACTGTTTTTT
TRBJ2-7 NA TRBV29-1 NA CSVSGTLTYEQYF TGCAGCGTTTCCGGGACACTTACCTACGAGCAGTACTTC
TRBJ2-7 many TRBV7-9 NA CASSLDWDEQYF TGTGCCAGCAGCTTAGACTGGGACGAGCAGTACTTC
TRBJ2-1 NA TRBV24-1 TRBD1 CATSVGTGATPYNEQFF TGTGCCACCAGTGTCGGGACAGGGGCCACCCCCTACAATGAGCAGTTCTTC
TRBJ1-1 NA TRBV12-3/TRBV12-4 TRBD1 CASSPLAGQKNTEAFF TGTGCCAGCAGCCCGTTGGCGGGACAGAAGAACACTGAAGCTTTCTTT
TRBJ1-1 few TRBV6-5 NA CASSWDNQFMNTEAFF TGTGCCAGCAGTTGGGACAACCAATTTATGAACACTGAAGCTTTCTTT
TRBJ1-2 few TRBV7-9 NA CASSLASQSYGYTF TGTGCCAGCAGCTTAGCCTCGCAGAGCTATGGCTACACCTTC
TRBJ2-1 NA TRBV5-1 NA CASSLDSTNEQFF TGCGCCAGCAGCTTGGATTCGACCAATGAGCAGTTCTTC
TRBJ1-1 few TRBV18 NA CASSSEVGLEAFF TGTGCCAGCTCGTCCGAGGTAGGCCTTGAAGCTTTCTTT
TRBJ2-5 NA TRBV29-1 NA CSVDGPSQETQYF TGCAGCGTTGATGGGCCGTCACAAGAGACCCAGTACTTC
TRBJ2-7 NA TRBV20-1 TRBD1 CSAREGDSSYEQYF TGCAGTGCTAGAGAGGGGGACAGCTCCTACGAGCAGTACTTC
TRBJ2-2 NA TRBV7-8 NA CASSSRHNTGELFF TGTGCCAGCAGCTCCCGACACAACACCGGGGAGCTGTTTTTT
TRBJ1-3 few TRBV20-1 NA CSARDGGVSLSGNTIYF TGCAGTGCTAGAGATGGAGGGGTTTCGCTCTCTGGAAACACCATATATTTT
TRBJ2-7 NA TRBV20-1 TRBD2 CSARDLSGEGQQYF TGCAGTGCTAGAGATCTTAGCGGGGAGGGCCAGCAGTACTTC
TRBJ1-1 NA TRBV6-1 NA CASWAGAAEAFF TGTGCCAGCTGGGCAGGGGCCGCTGAAGCTTTCTTT
TRBJ1-1 few TRBV5-4 NA CASSLGVPPEVAFF TGTGCCAGCAGCTTGGGGGTCCCTCCTGAAGTGGCTTTCTTT
TRBJ2-5 NA TRBV12-3/TRBV12-4 TRBD2 CARSRGGPRETQYF TGTGCCAGAAGTAGGGGAGGGCCGAGGGAGACCCAGTACTTC
TRBJ2-5 few TRBV7-8 TRBD2 CASSFRLAGAQETQYF TGTGCCAGCAGCTTCCGACTAGCGGGGGCTCAAGAGACCCAGTACTTC
TRBJ1-2 many TRBV29-1 TRBD1 CSVERDSGYTF TGCAGCGTTGAGAGGGACAGCGGCTACACCTTC